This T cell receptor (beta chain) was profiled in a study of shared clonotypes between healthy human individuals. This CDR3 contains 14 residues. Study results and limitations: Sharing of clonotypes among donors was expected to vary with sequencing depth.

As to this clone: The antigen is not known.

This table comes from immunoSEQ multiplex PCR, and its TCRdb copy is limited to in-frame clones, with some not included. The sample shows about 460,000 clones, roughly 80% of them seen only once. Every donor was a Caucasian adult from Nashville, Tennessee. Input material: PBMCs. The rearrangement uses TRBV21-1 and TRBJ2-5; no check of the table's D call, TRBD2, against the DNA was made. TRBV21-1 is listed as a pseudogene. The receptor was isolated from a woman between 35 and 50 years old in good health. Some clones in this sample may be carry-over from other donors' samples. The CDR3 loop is CASSKLGGKETQYF. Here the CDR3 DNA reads TGTGCCAGCAGCAAACTGGGGGGTAAAGAGACCCAGTACTTC.